This TCR beta chain was profiled in a study of cytomegalovirus exposure and HLA in healthy donors. Primers included in the PCR were 60 Vbeta and 13 Jbeta primers. Method: immunoSEQ multiplex PCR; TCRdb's copy keeps in-frame clones and lacks some. The data contain approximately 190,000 clones, around 84% of them seen just once; the ten biggest clones take up about 3.4%. Study-level points and caveats: Cytomegalovirus association was listed for under 200 TCR beta chains. Information on immune exposure was restricted to one variable (CMV serostatus).

With respect to this clone: Antigen unknown.

Germline V gene sequence: CDR1 LNHDA, CDR2 SQIVND (reference sequence). The CDR3 runs 15 residues. V lost 5 bases, J lost 0 bases, and 6 bases stayed unmatched. Sequencing was carried out using PBMCs. J is TRBJ2-7 and V is TRBV19; 8 bases are shared with TRBD2. The receptor was derived from a man aged 35 to 55 in good health and CMV-seropositive. The CDR3: CASSPVAGGSYEQYF. In DNA form, the CDR3 reads TGTGCCAGTAGTCCGGTGGCGGGAGGCTCCTACGAGCAGTACTTC.